A selection of T cell receptor beta chains follows, all from one sample in a study of beta chain features in type 1 diabetes. TCRdb's table, derived via immunoSEQ multiplex PCR, lists solely in-frame clones and lacks some. Here the sample spans some 350,000 clones, approximately 12% being singletons. Material for sequencing was naive CD4+ T cells from blood. These receptors were collected from a woman aged 18-30 years with type 1 diabetes. Both conserved end residues are part of each CDR3. D genes are given only for firm matches. The size field is filled for only some rows; it gives once, few, many or a size class.

few	15	TRBV7-2	TRBD1	TRBJ2-7	TGTGCCAGCAGCTTAGGTGGGACAGCAACCTACGAGCAGTACTTC	CASSLGGTATYEQYF
few	14	TRBV19	.	TRBJ1-5	TGTGCCAGTTCCGGGGGGCGCGGGGTCCAGCCCCAGCATTTT	CASSGGRGVQPQHF
.	14	TRBV28	TRBD2	TRBJ2-1	TGTGCCAGCAGTCCCACTAGCGGGATCAATGAGCAGTTCTTC	CASSPTSGINEQFF
.	17	TRBV4-2	TRBD2	TRBJ2-1	TGTGCCAGCAGCCAGGGGACTAGCGGGAGGGCGGGGAATGAGCAGTTCTTC	CASSQGTSGRAGNEQFF
.	14	TRBV18	TRBD1	TRBJ2-4	TGTGCCAGCTCACCATCCCCAGGGGGCAGAATTCAGTACTTC	CASSPSPGGRIQYF
few	13	TRBV2	.	TRBJ1-1	TGTGCCAGCAGCGGACAGACTAACACTGAAGCTTTCTTT	CASSGQTNTEAFF
once	15	TRBV27	.	TRBJ1-1	TGTGCCAGCAGCCCTCGGGGGGCCCTGAACACTGAAGCTTTCTTT	CASSPRGALNTEAFF
.	17	TRBV4-3	TRBD2	TRBJ2-1	TGCGCCAGCAGCCCCCGGGGGGGCGGGACGGCCTACAATGAGCAGTTCTTC	CASSPRGGGTAYNEQFF
.	15	TRBV7-3	TRBD1	TRBJ2-7	TGTGCCAGCAGCGCCTCGGGACAGGGGACCGACGAGCAGTACTTC	CASSASGQGTDEQYF
few	14	TRBV7-2	.	TRBJ1-5	TGTGCCAGCAGCCCTACAGGGATAGATCAGCCCCAGCATTTT	CASSPTGIDQPQHF